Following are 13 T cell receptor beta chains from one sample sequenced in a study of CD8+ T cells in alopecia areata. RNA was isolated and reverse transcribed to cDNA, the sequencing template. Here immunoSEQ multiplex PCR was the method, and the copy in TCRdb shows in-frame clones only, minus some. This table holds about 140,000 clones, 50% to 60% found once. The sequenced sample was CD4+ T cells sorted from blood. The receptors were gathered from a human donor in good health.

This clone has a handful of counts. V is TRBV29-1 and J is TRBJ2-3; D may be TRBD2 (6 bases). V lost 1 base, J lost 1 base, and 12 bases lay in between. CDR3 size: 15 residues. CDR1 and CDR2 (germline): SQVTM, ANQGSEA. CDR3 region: CSVEVAALRTDTQYF. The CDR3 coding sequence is TGCAGCGTTGAAGTAGCGGCCCTCCGCACAGATACGCAGTATTTT.

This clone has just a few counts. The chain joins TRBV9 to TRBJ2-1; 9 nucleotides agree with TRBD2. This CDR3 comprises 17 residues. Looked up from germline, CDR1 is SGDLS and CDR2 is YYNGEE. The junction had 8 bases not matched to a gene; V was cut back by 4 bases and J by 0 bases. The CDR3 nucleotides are TGTGCCAGCAGCCCCCTCAGCGGGAGGAGCTCCTACAATGAGCAGTTCTTC. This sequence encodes CASSPLSGRSSYNEQFF. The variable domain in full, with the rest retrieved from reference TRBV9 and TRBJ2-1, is DSGVTQTPKHLITATGQRVTLRCSPRSGDLSVYWYQQSLDQGLQFLIQYYNGEERAKGNILERFSAQQFPDLHSELNLSSLELGDSALYFCASSPLSGRSSYNEQFFGPGTRLTVL.

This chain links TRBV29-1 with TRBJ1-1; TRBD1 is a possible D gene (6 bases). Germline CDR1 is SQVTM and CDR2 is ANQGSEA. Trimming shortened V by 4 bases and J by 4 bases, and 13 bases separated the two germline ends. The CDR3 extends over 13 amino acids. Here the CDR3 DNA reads TGCAGCGTTGTACGACAGGTGGGCACTGAAGCTTTCTTT. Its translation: CSVVRQVGTEAFF.

The CDR3 nucleotides read TGCGCCAGCAGTTTCAACGGGGCTGGGGCCAACGTCCTGACTTTC. This sequence encodes CASSFNGAGANVLTF. V gene TRBV5-1 combines with J gene TRBJ2-6; possible D gene TRBD2, 5 bases. Germline CDR1 and CDR2: SGHRS and YFSETQ. The CDR3 runs to 15 residues. Trimming cost V 5 bases and J 2 bases, with 11 bases left between them.

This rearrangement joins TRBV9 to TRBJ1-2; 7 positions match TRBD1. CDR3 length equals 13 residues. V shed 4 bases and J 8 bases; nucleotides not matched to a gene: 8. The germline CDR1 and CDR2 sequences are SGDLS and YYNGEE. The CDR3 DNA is TGTGCCAGCAGCTCCTACAGGGGCACGGGCTACACCTTC. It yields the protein CASSSYRGTGYTF. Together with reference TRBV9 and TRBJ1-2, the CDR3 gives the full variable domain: DSGVTQTPKHLITATGQRVTLRCSPRSGDLSVYWYQQSLDQGLQFLIQYYNGEERAKGNILERFSAQQFPDLHSELNLSSLELGDSALYFCASSSYRGTGYTFGSGTRLTVV.

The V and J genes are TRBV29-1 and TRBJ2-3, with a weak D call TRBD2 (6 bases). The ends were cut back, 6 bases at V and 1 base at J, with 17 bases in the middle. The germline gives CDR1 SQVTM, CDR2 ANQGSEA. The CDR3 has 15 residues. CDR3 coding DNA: TGCAGCGTCGGCCTAGCGAACAAAGGCACAGATACGCAGTATTTT. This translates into CSVGLANKGTDTQYF.

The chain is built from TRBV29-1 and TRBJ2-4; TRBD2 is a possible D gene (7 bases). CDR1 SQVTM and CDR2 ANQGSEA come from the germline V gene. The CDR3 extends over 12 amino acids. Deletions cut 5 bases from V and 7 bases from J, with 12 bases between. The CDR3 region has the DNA TGCAGCGTTCGGGGAGGGGGTAACATTCAGTACTTC. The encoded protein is CSVRGGGNIQYF.

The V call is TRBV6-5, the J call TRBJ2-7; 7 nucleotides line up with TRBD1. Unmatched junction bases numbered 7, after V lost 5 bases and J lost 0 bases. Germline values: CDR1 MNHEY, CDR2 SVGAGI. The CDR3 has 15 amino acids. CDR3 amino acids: CASSPRDRSSYEQYF. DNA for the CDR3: TGTGCCAGCAGTCCCCGGGACAGAAGCTCCTACGAGCAGTACTTC.

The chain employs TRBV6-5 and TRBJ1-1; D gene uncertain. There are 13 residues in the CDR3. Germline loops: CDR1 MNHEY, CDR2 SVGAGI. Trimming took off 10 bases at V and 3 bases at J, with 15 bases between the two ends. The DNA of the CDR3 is TGTGCCATCACCTCTGCCAGTGACACTGAAGCTTTCTTT. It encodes CAITSASDTEAFF.

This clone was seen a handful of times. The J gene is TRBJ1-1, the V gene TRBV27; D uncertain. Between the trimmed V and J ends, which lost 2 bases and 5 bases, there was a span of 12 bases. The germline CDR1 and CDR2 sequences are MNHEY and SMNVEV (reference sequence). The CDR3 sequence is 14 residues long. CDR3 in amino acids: CASSLVNRGTEAFF. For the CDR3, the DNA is TGTGCCAGCAGTTTAGTCAACAGAGGAACTGAAGCTTTCTTT.

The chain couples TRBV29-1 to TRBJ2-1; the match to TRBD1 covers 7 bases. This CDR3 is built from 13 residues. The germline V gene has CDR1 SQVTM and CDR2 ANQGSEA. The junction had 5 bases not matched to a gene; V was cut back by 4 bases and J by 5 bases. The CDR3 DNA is TGCAGCGTTGCCCGGGACAGAAACAATGAGCAGTTCTTC. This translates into CSVARDRNNEQFF.

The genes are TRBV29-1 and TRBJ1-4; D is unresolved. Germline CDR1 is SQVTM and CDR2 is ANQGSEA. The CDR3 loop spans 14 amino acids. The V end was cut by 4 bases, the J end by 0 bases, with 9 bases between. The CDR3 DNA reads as TGCAGCGTTGGAGGACGATCAACTAATGAAAAACTGTTTTTT. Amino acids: CSVGGRSTNEKLFF.

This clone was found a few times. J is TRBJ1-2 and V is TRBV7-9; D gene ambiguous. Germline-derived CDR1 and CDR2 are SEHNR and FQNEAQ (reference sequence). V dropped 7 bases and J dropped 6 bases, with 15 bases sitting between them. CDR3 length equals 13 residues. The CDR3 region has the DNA TGTGCCAGCACCCGGAGGGTCTTTGATGGCTACACCTTC. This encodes CASTRRVFDGYTF.